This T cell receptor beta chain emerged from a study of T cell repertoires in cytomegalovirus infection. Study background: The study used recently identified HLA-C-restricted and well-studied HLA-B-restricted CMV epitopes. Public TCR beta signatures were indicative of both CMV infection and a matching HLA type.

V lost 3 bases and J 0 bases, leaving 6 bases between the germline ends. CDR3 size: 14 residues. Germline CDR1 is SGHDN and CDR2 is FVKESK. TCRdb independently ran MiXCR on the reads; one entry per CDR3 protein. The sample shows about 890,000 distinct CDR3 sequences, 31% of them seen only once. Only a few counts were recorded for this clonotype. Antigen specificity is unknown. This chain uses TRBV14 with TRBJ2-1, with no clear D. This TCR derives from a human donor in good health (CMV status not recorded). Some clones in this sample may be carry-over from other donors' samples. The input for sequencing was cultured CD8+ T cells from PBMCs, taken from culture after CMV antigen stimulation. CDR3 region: CASSHRNSYNEQFF. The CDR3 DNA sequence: TGTGCCAGCAGCCACCGTAACTCCTACAATGAGCAGTTCTTC.